The rows below give T cell receptor beta chains drawn from one sample of a study of human T cells and chemical hapten exposure. TCRdb itself ran the RACE reads through MiXCR, one entry per CDR3 protein. The profile shows roughly 100,000 distinct CDR3 sequences, about 11% of them singletons. The specimen was whole blood, collected in connection with sensitization to the hapten diphenylcyclopropenone (DPC). These receptors all come from a middle-aged woman with alopecia areata. Some clones in this sample may be carry-over from other donors' samples. Each CDR3 is given with its conserved first and last residue. D genes are given only for firm matches. Rows give clone size only sometimes, using once, few, many, or a class for an expanded clone.

cdr3_aa cdr3_nt j_call v_call d_call clone_size
CASTGTGSVNTEAFF TGTGCCAGCACCGGGACAGGGTCAGTAAACACTGAAGCTTTCTTT TRBJ1-1 TRBV7-2 TRBD1 few
CATSSGSADTQYF TGTGCCACCTCGTCCGGGTCTGCAGATACGCAGTATTTT TRBJ2-3 TRBV4-2 . many
CARLPPGLSLNEQFF TGTGCCAGACTCCCACCGGGACTGAGCCTCAATGAGCAGTTCTTC TRBJ2-1 TRBV25-1 . few
CASSPGTSGGRSTDTQYF TGTGCCAGCAGCCCGGGGACTAGCGGGGGGAGAAGCACAGATACGCAGTATTTT TRBJ2-3 TRBV7-8 TRBD2 few
CASAIDQPQHF TGTGCCAGCGCCATCGATCAGCCCCAGCATTTT TRBJ1-5 TRBV6-6 . few
CSARPRGYNSPLHF TGCAGTGCGAGGCCCCGGGGGTATAATTCACCCCTCCACTTT TRBJ1-6 TRBV20-1 . few
CASSELTGTSGSHEQFF TGTGCCAGCAGTGAATTAACCGGGACTAGCGGGAGTCATGAGCAGTTCTTC TRBJ2-1 TRBV25-1 TRBD2 few
CASSQSDREGETQYF TGCGCCAGCAGCCAGTCGGACAGGGAAGGGGAGACCCAGTACTTC TRBJ2-5 TRBV4-3 TRBD1 many
CASSLGGGSGSYEQYF TGTGCCAGCAGCTTAGGAGGAGGGTCGGGCTCCTACGAGCAGTACTTC TRBJ2-7 TRBV7-6 . .
CASSHISDSGELFF TGCGCCAGCAGCCATATCAGCGATTCCGGGGAGCTGTTTTTT TRBJ2-2 TRBV4-3 . .
CASSSNSGANVLTF TGTGCCAGCAGCTCCAACTCTGGGGCCAACGTCCTGACTTTC TRBJ2-6 TRBV7-2 . few
CASSLVAEQYF TGTGCCAGCAGTTTAGTCGCCGAGCAGTACTTC TRBJ2-7 TRBV28 . many
CASSLAGTGGISYGYTF TGTGCCAGCAGCTTAGCTGGGACAGGGGGCATCAGCTATGGCTACACCTTC TRBJ1-2 TRBV7-9 TRBD1 .